This TCR beta chain stems from a study of cytomegalovirus exposure and HLA in healthy donors (dated by TCRdb to the late 2010s). Study-wide context: An earlier analysis of some 550 of the donors reported 250 to 350 Gb of sequence data and approximately 110 million unique TCR beta sequences from 190 million or so T cells. On average, roughly 250,000 unique TCR beta nucleotide sequences were sequenced per donor among more than 350 genotyped donors of the cohort, with 15% to 20% of those sequences being non-productive. To predict cytomegalovirus infection status, the study brought together high-throughput TCR immunosequencing, statistical association of individual TCRs with disease status, and machine learning. The T cell repertoires of 550 to 850 subjects were profiled by immunosequencing and related to cytomegalovirus serostatus. In the later analysis, no new phenotypic data were used to find candidate immune exposures; instead, reliance was placed on TCR beta sequences and their occurrence across donors. In a later analysis, previously published TCR beta repertoires from more than 500 donors were re-analyzed and high-resolution HLA genotyping was added so that TCR occurrence patterns could be studied. An earlier analysis of some 500 of the donors used high-throughput TCR beta sequencing to judge whether each TCR beta V gene segment behaved as functional or pseudogenic. Among the roughly 400 genotyped donors, about 83% belonged to the genetic ancestry cluster associated with self-reported Caucasian donors. An early release that covered some 630 HLA-typed donors contained approximately 300 gigabases of sequencing data and about 84 million unique TCR sequences. All discovery cohort repertoires had been generated using a single sequencing platform. Because of strong linkage in the cohort, a handful of DR-DQ haplotypes were treated as single units for association and clustering. In addition to the first cohort of hundreds of subjects, a separate validation cohort of 120 different subjects was used. In a later genetic analysis, genome-wide SNP genotypes for about 60% of the 666 donors were used, and that subset was treated as a discovery cohort. The aim of the study was to test whether cataloging public T cell receptors could identify signatures of past pathogen exposure. HLA typing included class I and class II loci at four-digit resolution. Donor age, sex, ethnicity and CMV serostatus were compiled together with the repertoire data. The number of donors typed differed by locus, with roughly 620-640 for A, B, C, DRB1 and DQB1, approximately 500 for DQA1, some 570 for DPA1, and around 430 for DPB1.

Library method: the immunoSEQ multiplex PCR assay. The multiplex PCR relied on a mix of 60 forward primers for TCR Vbeta segments and 13 reverse primers for TCR Jbeta segments. The CDR3 region of rearranged TCR beta genes was amplified from genomic DNA with a multiplex PCR assay. The Illumina HiSeq System was used to sequence the amplified TCR beta libraries as 87-base-pair reads. The published analysis was carried out like this. Across the roughly 670 repertoires, a later analysis counted 80 million or so unique TCR beta chains, roughly 11 million of which were shared by at least two donors. Raw reads were error-corrected and collapsed into unique sequences by a nearest-neighbor algorithm in which closely related sequences were merged to remove PCR and sequencing errors. Alignment of CDR3 sequences to IMGT reference sequences was used to assign V, D and J gene segments. For a sequence to be retained, a match of at least six nucleotides was required to both a V gene segment and a J gene segment. Rearrangements were classified as productive when the CDR3 lacked stop codons and remained in frame with V and J, and all other rearrangements were classified as non-productive. CDR3 was defined according to IMGT convention as the region running from the second conserved V-encoded cysteine to the conserved J-encoded phenylalanine. The earlier analysis of more than 450 of the donors excluded sequences that lacked an unambiguous match to a single V gene segment. An earlier analysis of several hundred of the donors classified V segments as functional when productive rearrangements were above 56.7% and as segregating when the standard deviation between donors was above 5%. A statistical classification framework was built for diagnosing cytomegalovirus status from the catalog of TCR beta chain sequences. V and J gene assignment, in a later analysis, came from comparing TCR nucleotide sequences with IMGT/GENE-DB human TR gene sequences. In a later analysis, CDR3 sequences and most-parsimonious VDJ recombination scenarios were assigned using the TCRdist pipeline. In a later analysis, every TCR beta chain was defined by the combination of its CDR3 amino acid sequence and its V-gene family, and reads without a unique V-gene family were dropped. As a way to deal with suspected cross-contamination and a sequencing artifact, a later analysis dropped roughly 620 nucleotide sequences that were highly shared and had low generation probability. For each public chain, a later analysis derived a clonal expansion index from normalized ranks of inferred template counts within each repertoire. In a later analysis, generation probabilities were computed using a VDJ recombination model fitted to out-of-frame rearrangements, and the results were checked against IGoR. Hypergeometric tests were used in a later analysis to score TCR-TCR, TCR-HLA and TCR-CMV co-occurrence, with a repertoire-size bias correction applied to the TCR pairs. To estimate false discovery rates, a later analysis permuted the HLA or CMV assignments 20 times. In a later analysis, co-occurring TCRs were grouped using DBSCAN, and TCRdist sequence similarity was added for clustering within HLA-allele-positive subsets. Repertoires with fewer than 30,000 or more than 120,000 public chains were left out of co-occurrence clustering, as were five repertoires with anomalous nucleotide sharing. TCRdb provides this immuneACCESS table in a form limited to in-frame rearrangements. Some clones are lacking; in checked studies, under half of them reflect an unresolved V gene, and why the rest are absent is not known. Clonal size and the V and J genes are those of that table, whereas D and trimming came from the DNA. The sample table holds around 140,000 clones, of which roughly four fifths were seen once. The top ten clones comprise approximately 2% of the sample.

Broader findings and caveats from the paper: A later analysis associated 16,951 TCR beta sequences with specific HLA alleles at a false discovery rate of 0.05. The authors suggested that the approach could potentially be generalized to other disease states and immunological phenotypes. A total of about 180 TCR beta chains were listed by the study as associated with cytomegalovirus. Only TCR beta chains were sequenced in this cohort, and the absence of alpha or paired-chain data limited detectable features. Some 15 rarely observed V segments, including chromosome 9 orphons, were excluded from the earlier analysis of a few hundred of the donors because counts were too low. Correlated functional status among segregating V segments might reflect linkage disequilibrium, but an unknown experimental factor could not be ruled out. A cluster of highly shared sequence variants was judged likely to be a technical artifact of the sequencing pipeline. In a later genetic analysis, a missense DCLRE1C variant was associated with V-gene and J-gene trimming of TCR beta chains, and the association was replicated in an independent cohort. HLA typing was unavailable for some donors at each locus, so association tests used only the typed subset. A later analysis found that TCR association rates varied across HLA loci, with DRB1 alleles showing the most associated TCRs and HLA-C alleles the fewest. A later analysis found that HLA-associated TCR beta chains were more clonally expanded and had lower generation probabilities than equally common non-associated chains. In vitro tests confirmed that a few of the cytomegalovirus-associated TCR beta chains recognize cytomegalovirus antigens. In a later genetic analysis, fewer N-insertions in productive TCRs were reported among donors in an Asian-associated ancestry cluster than the roughly 640-donor mean. In an earlier analysis of fewer than 750 of the donors, most TCR beta V segments were observed in productive rearrangements about 87% or about 30% of the time, broadly matching IMGT annotations. Assigning TCR associations to individual alleles was difficult when HLA alleles, especially DR and DQ, strongly co-occurred. Most CMV-associated TCR beta chains appeared to be HLA-restricted in a later analysis, and the HLA associations seemed to be driven largely by CMV exposure. In a later analysis, several top co-occurrence clusters were reported to appear linked to parvovirus B19, influenza, CMV and Epstein-Barr virus. Some IMGT-functional V segments, including TRBV6-2 and TRBV6-3, could not be distinguished by the 87-base-pair reads and were therefore excluded. Cytomegalovirus status was reported to be diagnosed by the classifier with high specificity and sensitivity in both the original and validation cohorts. The presence/absence analyses assumed that sequencing depth was roughly uniform across donors, and that assumption may not be true. Most TCR sequences were observed very rarely across donors, whereas some public TCRs were present in many individuals. For the cohort, immune exposure information was limited to CMV serostatus. A further reported finding was that TCR beta sequences accurately predicted the HLA-A and HLA-B alleles for most subjects in the first cohort.

Reading the germline V gene (reference sequence) gives CDR1 GTSNPN and CDR2 SVGIG. V is cut by 6 bases and J by 2 bases, and the space between the germline ends is 10 bases. The cysteine opens and the phenylalanine closes a CDR3 of 13 amino acids. Solely the CDR3 DNA is kept, with 39 bases framed from the first base. The cohort comprised some 730 healthy bone marrow donors. Cohort members were all nominally healthy when sampled, although unrecorded immune exposures were likely present. The donor tested CMV seropositive and was one of the 289 seropositive cohort members. Each donor provided a peripheral blood sample, and peripheral blood mononuclear cells were used for TCR beta sequencing. The Qiagen DNeasy Blood Extraction Kit was used to extract genomic DNA from the blood cell samples. Notes on this clone: Its antigen is still unknown. The input lacks base qualities; no much larger clone sits a single base away.

The rearrangement combines TRBV30 with TRBJ2-2; no D gene call is confident. The origin of this receptor is a female donor in good health and CMV-seropositive. Sequenced sample: PBMCs. The CDR3 region has the sequence CACSPLNTGELFF. In nucleotides, the sequence is TGTGCCTGTTCCCCTTTAAACACCGGGGAGCTGTTTTTT.